This T cell receptor (beta chain) was captured by sequencing in a study of cytomegalovirus exposure and HLA in healthy donors. The trim removed 2 bases at V and 8 bases at J, leaving 14 bases unmatched. The CDR3 consists of 17 residues. CDR1 and CDR2 (germline): SEHNR, FQNEAQ (reference sequence). A note on this clone: Its antigen is not known.

The PCR made use of 60 Vbeta and 13 Jbeta primers. Produced via immunoSEQ multiplex PCR; TCRdb's table is partial and in-frame only. Of 140,000 to 150,000 clones listed, approximately 80% are singletons. Study-level points and caveats: Earlier results showed most TCR beta V segments being productive about 90% or about 30% of the time. Association of a missense DCLRE1C variant with TCR beta V- and J-gene trimming was reported in a later analysis. Generally TCR sequences proved uncommon, though certain public TCRs appeared in numerous donors. A cluster of highly shared sequence variants was likely a sequencing artifact.

Sequenced material: PBMCs. The chain employs TRBV7-9 and TRBJ1-2; 10 bases map to TRBD1. The TCR originated in a boy under 10 years old in good health and CMV-seronegative. CDR3 region: CASSLSGVGTGVFGYTF. CDR3 nucleotide sequence: TGTGCCAGCAGCTTATCGGGGGTGGGGACAGGGGTCTTCGGCTACACCTTC. The full variable domain, rest sourced from reference TRBV7-9 and TRBJ1-2, is DTGVSQNPRHKITKRGQNVTFRCDPISEHNRLYWYRQTLGQGPEFLTYFQNEAQLEKSRLLSDRFSAERPKGSFSTLEIQRTEQGDSAMYLCASSLSGVGTGVFGYTFGSGTRLTVV.